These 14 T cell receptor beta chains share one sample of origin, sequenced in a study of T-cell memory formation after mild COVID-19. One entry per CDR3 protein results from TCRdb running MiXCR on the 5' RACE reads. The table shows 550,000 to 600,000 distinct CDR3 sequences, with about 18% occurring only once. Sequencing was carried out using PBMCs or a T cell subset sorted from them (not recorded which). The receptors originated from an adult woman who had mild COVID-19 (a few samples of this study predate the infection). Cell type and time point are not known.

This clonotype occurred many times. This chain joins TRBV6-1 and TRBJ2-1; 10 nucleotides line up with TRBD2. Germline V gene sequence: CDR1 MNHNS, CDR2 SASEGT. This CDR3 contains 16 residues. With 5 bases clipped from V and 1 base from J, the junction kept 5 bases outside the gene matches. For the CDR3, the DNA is TGTGCCAGCAGTCCTAGCGGGGGTCCTTCCTACAATGAGCAGTTCTTC. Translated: CASSPSGGPSYNEQFF.

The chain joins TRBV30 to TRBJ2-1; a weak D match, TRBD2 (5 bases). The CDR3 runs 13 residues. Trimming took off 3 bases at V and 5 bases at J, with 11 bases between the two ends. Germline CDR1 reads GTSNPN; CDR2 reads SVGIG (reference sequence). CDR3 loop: CAWSASLNNEQFF. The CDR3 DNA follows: TGTGCCTGGAGCGCTAGCCTGAACAATGAGCAGTTCTTC.

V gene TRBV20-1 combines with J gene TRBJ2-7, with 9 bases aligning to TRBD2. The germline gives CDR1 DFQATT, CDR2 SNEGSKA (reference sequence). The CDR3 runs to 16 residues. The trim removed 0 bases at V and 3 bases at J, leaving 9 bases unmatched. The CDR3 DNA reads TGCAGTGCTAGAGATGCGGCGGGAGGGGAGGGCTACGAGCAGTACTTC. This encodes CSARDAAGGEGYEQYF.

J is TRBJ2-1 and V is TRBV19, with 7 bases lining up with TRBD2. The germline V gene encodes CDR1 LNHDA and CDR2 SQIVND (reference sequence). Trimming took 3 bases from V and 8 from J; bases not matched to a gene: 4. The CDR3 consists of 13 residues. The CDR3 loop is CASSMRGWHEQFF. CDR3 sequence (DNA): TGTGCCAGTAGTATGCGGGGGTGGCATGAGCAGTTCTTC.

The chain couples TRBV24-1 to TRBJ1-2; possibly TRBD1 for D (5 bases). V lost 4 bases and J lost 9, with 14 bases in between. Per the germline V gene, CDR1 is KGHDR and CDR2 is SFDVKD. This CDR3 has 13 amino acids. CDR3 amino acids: CATSDPGKSSYTF. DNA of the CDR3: TGTGCCACCAGTGACCCAGGGAAATCGAGCTACACCTTC.

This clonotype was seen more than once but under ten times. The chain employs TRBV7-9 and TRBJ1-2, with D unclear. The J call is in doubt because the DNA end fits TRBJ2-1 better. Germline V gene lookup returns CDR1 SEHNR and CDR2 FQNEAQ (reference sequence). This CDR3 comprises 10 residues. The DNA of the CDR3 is TGTGCCAGCAGCTTAGGAGGACAGTTCTTC. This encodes CASSLGGQFF.

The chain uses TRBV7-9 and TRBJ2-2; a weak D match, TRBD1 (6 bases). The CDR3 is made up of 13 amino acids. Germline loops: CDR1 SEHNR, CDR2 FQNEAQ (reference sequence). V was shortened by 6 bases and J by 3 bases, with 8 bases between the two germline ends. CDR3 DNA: TGTGCCAGCAGGAACAGGGACACCGGGGAGCTGTTTTTT. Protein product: CASRNRDTGELFF.

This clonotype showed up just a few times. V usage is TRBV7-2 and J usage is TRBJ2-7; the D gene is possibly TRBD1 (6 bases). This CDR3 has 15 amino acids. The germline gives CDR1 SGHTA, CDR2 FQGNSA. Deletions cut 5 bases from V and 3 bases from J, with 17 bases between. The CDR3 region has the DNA TGTGCCAGCAGCCAAAAAAGGACAGAGGTCTACGAGCAGTACTTC. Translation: CASSQKRTEVYEQYF. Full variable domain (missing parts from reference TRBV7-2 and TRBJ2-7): GAGVSQSPSNKVTEKGKDVELRCDPISGHTALYWYRQSLGQGLEFLIYFQGNSAPDKSGLPSDRFSAERTGGSVSTLTIQRTQQEDSAVYLCASSQKRTEVYEQYFGPGTRLTVT.

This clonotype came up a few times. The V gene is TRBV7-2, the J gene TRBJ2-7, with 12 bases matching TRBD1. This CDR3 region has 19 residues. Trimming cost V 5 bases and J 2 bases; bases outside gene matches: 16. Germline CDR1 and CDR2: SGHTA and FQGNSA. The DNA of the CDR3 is TGTGCCAGCAGCAGACGGGACAGGGGGCTTCGGAGTCAGACCTACGAGCAGTACTTC. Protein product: CASSRRDRGLRSQTYEQYF.

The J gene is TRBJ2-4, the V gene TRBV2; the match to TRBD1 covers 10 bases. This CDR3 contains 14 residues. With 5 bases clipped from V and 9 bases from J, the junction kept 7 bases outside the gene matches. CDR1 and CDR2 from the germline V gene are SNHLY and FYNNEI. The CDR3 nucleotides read TGTGCCAGCAGTCGGGACAGGGGTTACGGCATTCAGTACTTC. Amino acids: CASSRDRGYGIQYF.

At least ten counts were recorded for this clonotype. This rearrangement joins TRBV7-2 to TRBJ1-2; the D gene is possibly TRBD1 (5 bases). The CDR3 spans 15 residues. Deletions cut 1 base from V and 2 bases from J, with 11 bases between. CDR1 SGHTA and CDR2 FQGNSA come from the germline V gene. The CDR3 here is CASSLGGPLNYGYTF. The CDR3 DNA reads TGTGCCAGCAGCTTAGGGGGACCGCTAAACTATGGCTACACCTTC.

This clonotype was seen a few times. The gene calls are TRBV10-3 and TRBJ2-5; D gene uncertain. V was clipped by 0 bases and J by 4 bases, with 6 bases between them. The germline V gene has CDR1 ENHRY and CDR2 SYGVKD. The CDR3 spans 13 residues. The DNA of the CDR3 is TGTGCCATCAGTGAGTCTACTATAGAGACCCAGTACTTC. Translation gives CAISESTIETQYF.

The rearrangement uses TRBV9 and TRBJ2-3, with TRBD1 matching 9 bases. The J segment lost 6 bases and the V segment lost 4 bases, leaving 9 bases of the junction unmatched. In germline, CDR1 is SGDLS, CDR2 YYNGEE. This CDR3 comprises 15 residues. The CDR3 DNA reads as TGTGCCAGCAGCAATCCCGGGACAGGGTCCGATACGCAGTATTTT. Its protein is CASSNPGTGSDTQYF.

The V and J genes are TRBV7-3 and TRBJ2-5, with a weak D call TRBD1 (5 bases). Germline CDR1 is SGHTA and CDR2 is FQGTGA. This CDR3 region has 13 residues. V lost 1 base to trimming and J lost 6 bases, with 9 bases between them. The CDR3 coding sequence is TGTGCCAGCAGCTTAATTGCAGGGCAGACCCAGTACTTC. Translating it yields CASSLIAGQTQYF.